Below, 16 T cell receptor beta chains from the same sample are listed, as sequenced in a study of cytomegalovirus exposure and HLA in healthy donors. This PCR relied on a set of 60 Vbeta primers and 13 Jbeta primers. Profiled with immunoSEQ multiplex PCR; TCRdb holds only in-frame clones, not every one. The table includes 100,000 to 150,000 clones, more than 75% detected once. Specimen: PBMCs. These receptors were collected from a young man in good health and CMV-seronegative.

Only a few counts were recorded for this clone. V and J are TRBV4-1 and TRBJ2-1; 7 nucleotides agree with TRBD2. This CDR3 spans 16 amino acids. The germline V gene has CDR1 MGHRA and CDR2 YSYEKL. V lost 4 bases, J lost 5 bases, and 11 bases stayed unmatched. Written as DNA, the CDR3 is TGCGCCAGCAGCCCATCGCCAGCGGGGACCAACAATGAGCAGTTCTTC. Translation gives CASSPSPAGTNNEQFF.

The rearrangement uses TRBV6-1 and TRBJ2-5; possible D gene TRBD1, 6 bases. This CDR3 spans 13 amino acids. Deletions cut 4 bases from V and 3 bases from J, with 9 bases between. Germline V CDR1 and CDR2: MNHNS, SASEGT. Here the CDR3 reads CASSAYREETQYF. The CDR3 DNA reads TGTGCCAGCAGTGCGTACAGGGAAGAGACCCAGTACTTC.

The rearrangement joins TRBV7-2 to TRBJ1-4; D perhaps matches TRBD1 (5 bases). Germline-derived CDR1 and CDR2 are SGHTA and FQGNSA. The CDR3 is made up of 15 amino acids. Trimming shortened V by 1 base and J by 7 bases, and 13 bases separated the two germline ends. DNA of the CDR3: TGTGCCAGCAGCTTAGTGGGGGGGATTGGTGAAAAACTGTTTTTT. As protein: CASSLVGGIGEKLFF.

Concerning this clone itself: One junction end does not reproduce the germline sequence, and a read error may be involved. This rearrangement joins TRBV7-9 to TRBJ2-2; D possibly corresponds to TRBD1 (6 bases). This CDR3 comprises 15 residues. CDR1 SEHNR and CDR2 FQNEAQ come from the germline V gene (reference sequence). Written as DNA, the CDR3 is TGTTCCAGCCAAGGACAGCCATTCAACACCGGGGAGCTGTTTTTT. It encodes CSSQGQPFNTGELFF.

The chain combines TRBV13 with TRBJ2-7, with 7 bases lining up with TRBD2. This CDR3 has 15 amino acids. Trimming at V came to 0 bases and at J to 9 bases, leaving 11 bases not matched to a gene. Germline CDR1 is PRHDT and CDR2 is FYEKMQ (reference sequence). CDR3 residues: CASSLGTSGVTRQYF. The CDR3 region has the DNA TGTGCCAGCAGCTTAGGCACCAGCGGGGTTACGAGGCAGTACTTC. The full variable domain, completed using reference TRBV13 and TRBJ2-7, is AAGVIQSPRHLIKEKRETATLKCYPIPRHDTVYWYQQGPGQDPQFLISFYEKMQSDKGSIPDRFSAQQFSDYHSELNMSSLELGDSALYFCASSLGTSGVTRQYFGPGTRLTVT.

The rearrangement links TRBV27 to TRBJ2-7; TRBD2 matches at 7 bases. Germline V CDR1 and CDR2: MNHEY, SMNVEV (reference sequence). Trimming took 2 bases from V and 3 from J; bases not matched to a gene: 7. This CDR3 has 15 amino acids. CDR3 sequence (DNA): TGTGCCAGCAGTTTAAGAGCTAGCGGTTACTACGAGCAGTACTTC. This translates into CASSLRASGYYEQYF.

This chain joins TRBV11-3 and TRBJ2-3; 13 bases are a match to TRBD2. The V segment lost 5 bases and the J segment 6 bases; nucleotides outside the gene matches: 11. The germline V gene encodes CDR1 SGHNT and CDR2 YENEEA. CDR3 length: 17 amino acids. The CDR3 sequence: CASSLGTSGAAEDTQYF. The CDR3 bases are TGTGCCAGCAGCCTCGGGACTAGCGGGGCCGCTGAGGATACGCAGTATTTT.

The chain couples TRBV27 to TRBJ1-5, with D possibly TRBD1 on 6 matching bases. V lost 6 bases and J lost 3, with 12 bases in between. Germline V gives CDR1 MNHEY, CDR2 SMNVEV (reference sequence). The CDR3 contains 14 residues. The CDR3 DNA reads TGTGCCAGCAGGACTGGACAGTACAATCAGCCCCAGCATTTT. It is translated as CASRTGQYNQPQHF.

The chain joins TRBV19 to TRBJ1-5; perhaps TRBD1 as D (6 bases). The V end was cut by 1 base, the J end by 6 bases, with 10 bases between. The length of the CDR3 is 14 residues. Germline loops: CDR1 LNHDA, CDR2 SQIVND (reference sequence). The CDR3 DNA is TGTGCCAGTAGTATAGGGGCAGGGGTTCAGCCCCAGCATTTT. Amino acid sequence: CASSIGAGVQPQHF.

The rearrangement links TRBV5-1 to TRBJ1-2; a possible D gene is TRBD1 (5 bases). Trimming shortened V by 4 bases and J by 3 bases, and 16 bases separated the two germline ends. CDR1 is SGHRS and CDR2 is YFSETQ in the germline V gene. The CDR3 totals 15 residues. The CDR3, as DNA: TGCGCCAGCAGCAGGGGACTAACCGAGGACTATGGCTACACCTTC. Translated: CASSRGLTEDYGYTF.

The chain has TRBV14 and TRBJ1-1; the D is unclear. The CDR3 spans 13 residues. V was pared by 1 base and J by 4 bases, with 7 bases between. Per the germline V gene, CDR1 is SGHDN and CDR2 is FVKESK. The CDR3 loop is CASSQVQVTEAFF. CDR3 sequence (DNA): TGTGCCAGCAGCCAAGTGCAGGTCACTGAAGCTTTCTTT.

The chain employs TRBV5-1 and TRBJ1-2; 7 nucleotides agree with TRBD1. This CDR3 is 13 amino acids long. With V trimmed by 5 bases and J by 1 base, 2 bases remained unmatched. Germline CDR1 SGHRS, CDR2 YFSETQ. The CDR3 reads CASRWDSNYGYTF. CDR3 nucleotides: TGCGCCAGCAGGTGGGACAGTAACTATGGCTACACCTTC.

The chain has TRBV28 and TRBJ1-1; 8 bases align to TRBD1. Germline CDR1 reads MDHEN; CDR2 reads SYDVKM. The CDR3 runs 13 residues. V lost 11 bases and J lost 1; bases outside the gene matches: 6. The CDR3 loop reads CAGGGQANTEAFF. CDR3 DNA sequence: TGTGCCGGCGGGGGACAGGCGAACACTGAAGCTTTCTTT.

The chain carries TRBV7-2 and TRBJ1-5; unclear D gene. Per germline, CDR1 SGHTA and CDR2 FQGNSA. Trimming shortened V by 5 bases and J by 4 bases, and 12 bases separated the two germline ends. This CDR3 is built from 14 residues. The CDR3 nucleotides read TGTGCCAGCAGCATTGCGACGGGGAATCAGCCCCAGCATTTT. Encoded protein: CASSIATGNQPQHF.

A few counts support this clone. The rearrangement uses TRBV27 and TRBJ2-1; a weak D match, TRBD1 (6 bases). In germline, CDR1 is MNHEY, CDR2 SMNVEV (reference sequence). This CDR3 has 14 residues. V lost 5 bases and J 7 bases, leaving 15 bases between the germline ends. The CDR3 loop is CASSRQGQRNEQFF. As DNA, the CDR3 is TGTGCCAGCAGTCGGCAGGGGCAGCGGAATGAGCAGTTCTTC.

Written as DNA, the CDR3 is TGTGCCAGCAGTAGGGGTTCAGCATGGGGGGATGAAAAACTGTTTTTT. Its translation is CASSRGSAWGDEKLFF. The chain is built from TRBV6-6 and TRBJ1-4; D is possibly TRBD1 (5 bases). The length of the CDR3 is 16 residues. Trimming shortened V by 5 bases and J by 6 bases, and 19 bases separated the two germline ends. The germline V gene has CDR1 MNHNY and CDR2 SVGAGI (reference sequence).